This T cell receptor beta chain was sequenced in a study of molecular identifiers for immune sequencing clone quantification. This clonotype has just a few counts. A much larger clone is a single base away; this may be a read error. TCRdb re-called the PCR reads with MiXCR, one entry per CDR3 protein. The sample has around 82,000 distinct CDR3 sequences; 15% to 20% are singletons. This CDR3 has 11 residues. The germline CDR1 and CDR2 sequences are MNHNY and SVGAGI (reference sequence). The chain carries TRBV6-6 and TRBJ1-1; D gene uncertain. The origin of this receptor is a human donor in good health. Some libraries in this study had Jurkat cell RNA spiked in. Sequencing was performed on naive CD8+ T cells from blood, with Jurkat cell RNA spiked in. Indicated subset: FACS-sorted CD8+CD4-CCR7+CD45RA+ naive T cells. The CDR3: CAIGSNTVAFF. The CDR3 DNA reads TGTGCCATCGGGTCCAACACTGTAGCTTTCTTT.